These 23 T cell receptor beta chains share one sample of origin, sequenced in a study of T-cell reconstitution after alpha-beta-depleted transplantation in children. As it was prepared, the TCRbeta library received unique molecular identifiers. TCRdb fed the PCR reads into MiXCR, producing one record per CDR3 protein. The repertoire includes roughly 120,000 distinct CDR3 sequences, 10% of them detected once, and around 8.5% sits in the top ten. Sequenced material: PBMCs from the stem cell graft donor, taken from the stem cell graft. Source of these receptors: a human donor who donated a stem cell graft to a child with acute lymphoblastic leukemia.

This chain links TRBV6-1 with TRBJ1-6; D not certain. Trimming removed 6 bases at V and 8 bases at J, with 5 bases between. CDR3 size: 11 residues. In germline, CDR1 is MNHNS, CDR2 SASEGT. The CDR3 DNA is TGTGCCAGCAGGGTGGATTCACCCCTCCACTTT. Translated, it gives CASRVDSPLHF.

This clonotype came up a few times. CDR3 region: CASNRKPMGHSNQPQHF. For the CDR3, the DNA is TGTGCCAGTAATAGAAAACCCATGGGGCATAGCAATCAGCCCCAGCATTTT. This rearrangement joins TRBV19 to TRBJ1-5; a weak D match, TRBD1 (5 bases). Deletions cut 7 bases from V and 0 bases from J, with 19 bases between. The CDR3 sequence is 17 residues long. CDR1 and CDR2 (germline): LNHDA, SQIVND (reference sequence).

This clonotype has ten or more counts. The genes are TRBV25-1 and TRBJ2-1; D gene uncertain. The CDR3 loop spans 17 amino acids. Germline V gene sequence: CDR1 MGHDK, CDR2 SYGVNS. V shed 7 bases and J shed 0 bases, with 19 bases lying between them. The CDR3 loop reads CASTQGGVASSYNEQFF. The CDR3 DNA is TGTGCCAGCACCCAAGGTGGCGTGGCGAGCTCCTACAATGAGCAGTTCTTC.

There are many counts of this clonotype. V is TRBV7-6 and J is TRBJ1-5, with D possibly TRBD1 on 5 matching bases. The CDR3 covers 16 residues. CDR1 and CDR2 from the germline V gene are SGHVS and FNYEAQ. V was shortened by 5 bases and J by 5 bases, with 19 bases between the two germline ends. CDR3 residues: CASSQRPGSPYQPQHF. The CDR3 DNA sequence: TGTGCCAGCAGCCAAAGGCCAGGGAGCCCATATCAGCCCCAGCATTTT.

This clonotype was recorded a few times. The V call is TRBV28, the J call TRBJ1-1; D call uncertain. V was clipped by 3 bases and J by 0 bases, with 14 bases between them. Germline lookup yields CDR1 MDHEN and CDR2 SYDVKM. The CDR3 runs 16 residues. CDR3 residues: CASSFESLSVNTEAFF. CDR3 nucleotide sequence: TGTGCCAGCAGTTTTGAGTCCCTTTCCGTGAACACTGAAGCTTTCTTT. The full variable domain, with the rest looked up from reference TRBV28 and TRBJ1-1, is DVKVTQSSRYLVKRTGEKVFLECVQDMDHENMFWYRQDPGLGLRLIYFSYDVKMKEKGDIPEGYSVSREKKERFSLILESASTNQTSMYLCASSFESLSVNTEAFFGQGTRLTVV.

This clonotype was recorded at least ten times. This chain joins TRBV15 and TRBJ2-3; unclear D gene. Looked up from germline, CDR1 is LNHNV and CDR2 is YYDKDF (reference sequence). CDR3 length equals 16 residues. Trimming stripped 4 bases from V and 2 bases from J, with 16 bases between. As DNA, the CDR3 is TGTGCCACCAGCACCCCCTGGATGGGGTCCACAGATACGCAGTATTTT. It yields the protein CATSTPWMGSTDTQYF. The variable domain in full, with the rest retrieved from reference TRBV15 and TRBJ2-3, is DAMVIQNPRYQVTQFGKPVTLSCSQTLNHNVMYWYQQKSSQAPKLLFHYYDKDFNNEADTPDNFQSRRPNTSFCFLDIRSPGLGDTAMYLCATSTPWMGSTDTQYFGPGTRLTVL.

This clonotype was detected ten times or more. The J gene is TRBJ2-7, the V gene TRBV27; 9 bases map to TRBD2. This CDR3 has 14 amino acids. The V gene end was trimmed by 4 bases and the J gene end by 4 bases; junction bases not matched to a gene: 5. Germline lookup yields CDR1 MNHEY and CDR2 SMNVEV (reference sequence). The DNA of the CDR3 is TGTGCCAGCAGTTACGGCGGGAGGGCTTACGAGCAGTACTTC. Its protein product is CASSYGGRAYEQYF.

The chain combines TRBV12-3 or TRBV12-4 with TRBJ2-3; no firm D call. Trimming left V 9 bases short and J 0 bases short, with 13 bases between. This CDR3 region has 14 residues. The chain's CDR3 is CASFCYDSTDTQYF. The CDR3 bases are TGTGCCAGTTTTTGCTATGATAGCACAGATACGCAGTATTTT.

This clonotype was seen ten or more times. J is TRBJ1-3 and V is TRBV10-2; D ambiguous. Germline assignment: CDR1 WSHSY and CDR2 SAAADI. Trimming stripped 8 bases from V and 4 bases from J, with 15 bases between. This CDR3 contains 14 residues. Here the CDR3 reads CASREPSGGNTIYF. The CDR3 DNA is TGCGCCAGCCGGGAGCCCTCGGGGGGAAACACCATATATTTT.

This clonotype was seen at least ten times. The chain is built from TRBV6-2 or TRBV6-3 and TRBJ2-1, with TRBD2 matching 12 bases. CDR1 is MNHEY, CDR2 SVGEGT, per germline. V was pared by 5 bases and J by 6 bases, with 14 bases of the junction left unmatched. The CDR3 is 18 amino acids. The chain's CDR3 is CASSTARTSGGRSNEQFF. CDR3 nucleotides: TGTGCCAGCAGTACTGCTCGTACTAGCGGGGGGCGAAGCAATGAGCAGTTCTTC.

This clonotype was seen repeatedly, ten times or more. The chain carries TRBV29-1 and TRBJ2-7, with TRBD2 identical over 8 bases. The length of the CDR3 is 15 residues. The germline V gene has CDR1 SQVTM and CDR2 ANQGSEA. V lost 7 bases, J lost 1 base, and 12 bases stayed unmatched. The CDR3 bases are TGCAGCGCTACCAGCGGGGGAGCTAGGTCCTACGAGCAGTACTTC. Translation gives CSATSGGARSYEQYF.

This clonotype was counted many times. The V gene is TRBV30, the J gene TRBJ2-2; D gene uncertain. The CDR3 totals 13 residues. Germline V CDR1 and CDR2: GTSNPN, SVGIG (reference sequence). V lost 5 bases and J lost 5, with 12 bases in between. The CDR3 loop reads CAWAALLTGELFF. The DNA for the CDR3 is TGTGCCTGGGCGGCACTCCTGACCGGGGAGCTGTTTTTT.

This clonotype showed up many times. The rearrangement links TRBV7-2 to TRBJ2-2; either TRBD1 or TRBD2 may fit D (7 bases each). This CDR3 has 13 residues. The V and J ends lost 5 bases and 5 bases respectively, with 9 bases between them. Germline V gene data show CDR1 as SGHTA and CDR2 as FQGNSA. The CDR3: CASSQGGTGELFF. CDR3 in DNA: TGTGCCAGCAGCCAGGGGGGGACCGGGGAGCTGTTTTTT.

This clonotype has a count of ten or more. This chain uses TRBV5-1 with TRBJ1-1; TRBD1 might be the D (5 bases). This CDR3 spans 14 amino acids. The germline V gene has CDR1 SGHRS and CDR2 YFSETQ. Between the trimmed V and J ends, which lost 0 bases and 3 bases, there was a span of 9 bases. For the CDR3, the DNA is TGCGCCAGCAGCTTGGACAGGCCGGACACTGAAGCTTTCTTT. Protein sequence: CASSLDRPDTEAFF.

The rearrangement links TRBV4-3 to TRBJ2-3, with TRBD2 as a possible D gene (6 bases). CDR1 and CDR2 (germline): LGHNA, YSLEER. Between the trimmed V and J ends, which lost 0 bases and 4 bases, there was a span of 17 bases. This CDR3 region has 17 residues. CDR3 region: CASSQDKAGIMADTQYF. The CDR3 region has the DNA TGCGCCAGCAGCCAAGATAAGGCGGGGATAATGGCAGATACGCAGTATTTT.

This clonotype was observed at least ten times. The chain employs TRBV7-6 and TRBJ2-5; D remains unclear. Trimming took off 2 bases at V and 0 bases at J, with 13 bases between the two ends. The CDR3 spans 16 residues. Germline V gene sequence: CDR1 SGHVS, CDR2 FNYEAQ. The CDR3 here is CASSLSSTEYQETQYF. As DNA, the CDR3 is TGTGCCAGCAGCTTATCCAGCACGGAGTACCAAGAGACCCAGTACTTC.

This clonotype was recorded at least ten times. This chain joins TRBV27 and TRBJ2-2; D possibly corresponds to TRBD1 (5 bases). This CDR3 comprises 16 residues. Between the trimmed V and J ends, which lost 8 bases and 5 bases, there was a span of 21 bases. Per the germline V gene, CDR1 is MNHEY and CDR2 is SMNVEV (reference sequence). CDR3 nucleotides: TGTGCCAGCTTGGCCCTAGGGGTGTCAGCGACCGGGGAGCTGTTTTTT. Translating it yields CASLALGVSATGELFF.

This clonotype was detected ten times or more. The V call is TRBV6-1, the J call TRBJ2-7, with D possibly called TRBD1 or TRBD2 (5 bases each). The CDR3 runs 15 residues. The germline CDR1 and CDR2 sequences are MNHNS and SASEGT. V was trimmed by 6 bases and J by 2 bases, leaving 17 bases between them. CDR3 protein: CASRDDRKGPYEQYF. The CDR3, as DNA: TGTGCCAGCAGGGACGACAGAAAGGGACCCTACGAGCAGTACTTC.

The V call is TRBV12-3 or TRBV12-4, the J call TRBJ1-3, with TRBD1 matching 7 bases. The CDR3 is 19 amino acids. As DNA, the CDR3 is TGTACCTTCAGTTTAGCAGATGGTTCGGGCAGGGGGTTAGGAAACACCATATATTTT. It specifies CTFSLADGSGRGLGNTIYF.

This clonotype was picked up many times. The CDR3 sequence: CASSKVGQPLSPSNYGYTF. The CDR3 DNA follows: TGTGCCAGCAGCAAAGTGGGACAGCCCCTATCTCCTTCAAACTATGGCTACACCTTC. This sequence joins TRBV21-1 and TRBJ1-2; the D segment call TRBD1 is taken from the table without a DNA check. TRBV21-1 is described as a pseudogene. The CDR3 length is 19 residues.

This clonotype came up many times. The chain combines TRBV4-3 with TRBJ1-2; perhaps TRBD1 as D (6 bases). The V gene lost 0 bases and the J gene lost 3 bases, with 8 bases spanning the gap. Germline loops: CDR1 LGHNA, CDR2 YSLEER. This CDR3 contains 14 residues. The CDR3 is CASSQEQGDYGYTF. Here the CDR3 DNA reads TGCGCCAGCAGCCAAGAACAGGGAGACTATGGCTACACCTTC.

A remark on this clonotype: A read error may be the cause here, since a much bigger clone is one base away. The V call is TRBV20-1, the J call TRBJ2-1, with 10 bases aligning to TRBD2. This CDR3 has 16 residues. Looked up from germline, CDR1 is DFQATT and CDR2 is SNEGSKA (reference sequence). CDR3 sequence (DNA): TGCAGTGCTAGTGTCCTAGCGGGAGCCGGGAGGAATGAGCAGTTATTC. Protein: CSASVLAGAGRNEQLF.

This clonotype was seen ten or more times. The V and J genes are TRBV12-3 or TRBV12-4 and TRBJ2-2; D is uncertain. The CDR3 is 14 amino acids. V gave up 1 base and J gave up 2 bases, with 5 bases separating them. The CDR3 DNA is TGTGCCAGCAGTTTAGGGATCAACACCGGGGAGCTGTTTTTT. Amino acid sequence: CASSLGINTGELFF.